Only a few counts were recorded for the clone carrying this T cell receptor delta chain. A far more abundant clone sits one base away, making this likely a read error. Other nucleotide sequences in the sample specify the same CDR3. TCRdb reran clone calling via CATT on the multiplex PCR reads. The sample has roughly 86,000 delta-chain clones, over 1.1% seen once; the top ten hold approximately 10%. Bulk repertoires came from Vgamma9/Vdelta2+ or Vdelta2-negative gammadelta T cells flow-sorted from PBMC. Germline assignment: CDR1 GEAIGNYY and CDR2 EKD. CDR3 length equals 14 residues. These data are taken from a study of γδ T cells in repeated Plasmodium falciparum infection. About the research overall: Four controlled malaria infections with P. falciparum NF54 spanned 644 days.

Sequencing was carried out using gamma-delta T cells from blood. The clonotype originates from a pool of human donors (malaria-infected and uninfected, not separated). There is no J gene call, but TRDV2 is given as the V gene. CDR3 sequence reads: CACDSSWDTRQMFF. The CDR3 DNA is TGTGCCTGTGACAGCTCCTGGGACACCCGACAGATGTTCTTC.